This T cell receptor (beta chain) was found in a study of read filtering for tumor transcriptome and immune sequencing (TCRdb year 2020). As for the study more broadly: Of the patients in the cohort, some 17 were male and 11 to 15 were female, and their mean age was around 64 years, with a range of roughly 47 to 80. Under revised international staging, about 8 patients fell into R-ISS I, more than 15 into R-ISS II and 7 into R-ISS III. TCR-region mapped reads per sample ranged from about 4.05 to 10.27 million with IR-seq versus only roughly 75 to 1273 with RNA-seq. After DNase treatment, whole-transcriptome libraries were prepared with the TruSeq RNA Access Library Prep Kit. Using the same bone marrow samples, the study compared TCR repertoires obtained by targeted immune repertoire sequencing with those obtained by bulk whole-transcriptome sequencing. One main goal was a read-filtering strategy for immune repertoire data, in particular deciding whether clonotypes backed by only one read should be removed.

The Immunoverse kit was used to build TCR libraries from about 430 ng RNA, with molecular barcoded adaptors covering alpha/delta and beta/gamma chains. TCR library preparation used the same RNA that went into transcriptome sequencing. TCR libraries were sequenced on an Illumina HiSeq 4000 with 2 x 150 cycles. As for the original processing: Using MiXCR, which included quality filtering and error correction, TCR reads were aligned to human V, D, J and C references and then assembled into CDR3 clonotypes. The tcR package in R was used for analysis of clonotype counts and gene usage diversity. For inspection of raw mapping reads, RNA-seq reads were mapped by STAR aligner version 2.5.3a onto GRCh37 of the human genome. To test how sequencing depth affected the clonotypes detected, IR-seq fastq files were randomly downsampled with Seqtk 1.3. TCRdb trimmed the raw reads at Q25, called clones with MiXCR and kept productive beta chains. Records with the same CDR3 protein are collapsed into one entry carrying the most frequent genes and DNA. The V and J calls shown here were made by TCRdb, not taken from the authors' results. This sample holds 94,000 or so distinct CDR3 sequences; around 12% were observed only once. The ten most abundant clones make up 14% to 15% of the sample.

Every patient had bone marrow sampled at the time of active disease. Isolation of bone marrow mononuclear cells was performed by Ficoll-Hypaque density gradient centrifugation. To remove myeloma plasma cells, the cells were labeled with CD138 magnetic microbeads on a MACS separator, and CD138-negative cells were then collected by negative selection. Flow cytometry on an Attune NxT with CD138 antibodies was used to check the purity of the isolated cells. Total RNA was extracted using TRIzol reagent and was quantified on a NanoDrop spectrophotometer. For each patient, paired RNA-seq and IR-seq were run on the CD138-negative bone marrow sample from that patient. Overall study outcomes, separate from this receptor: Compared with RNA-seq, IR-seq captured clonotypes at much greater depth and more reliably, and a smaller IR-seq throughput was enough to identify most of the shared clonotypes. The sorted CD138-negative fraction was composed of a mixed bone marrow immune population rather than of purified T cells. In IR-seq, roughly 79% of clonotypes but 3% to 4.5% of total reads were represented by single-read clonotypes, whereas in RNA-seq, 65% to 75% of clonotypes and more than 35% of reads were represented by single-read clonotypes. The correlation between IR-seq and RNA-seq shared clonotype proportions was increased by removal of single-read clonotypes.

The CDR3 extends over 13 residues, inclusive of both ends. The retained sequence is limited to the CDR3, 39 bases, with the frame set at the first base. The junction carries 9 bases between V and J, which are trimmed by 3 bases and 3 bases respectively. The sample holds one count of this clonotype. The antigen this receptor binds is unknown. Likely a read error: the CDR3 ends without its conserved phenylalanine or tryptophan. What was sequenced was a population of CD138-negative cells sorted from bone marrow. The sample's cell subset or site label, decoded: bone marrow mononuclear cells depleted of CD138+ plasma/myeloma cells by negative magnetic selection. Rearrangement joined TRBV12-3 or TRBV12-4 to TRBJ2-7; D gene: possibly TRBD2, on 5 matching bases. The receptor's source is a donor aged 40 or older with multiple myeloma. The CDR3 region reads CASSLGSHYEQYL. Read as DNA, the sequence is TGTGCCAGCAGTTTGGGGAGCCACTACGAGCAGTACCTC.